This T cell receptor beta chain was sequenced for a study of shared clonotypes between healthy human individuals. Looked up from germline, CDR1 is SGHRS and CDR2 is YFSETQ. V was pared by 0 bases and J by 0 bases, with 6 bases of the junction left unmatched. The CDR3 contains 18 residues. About this clone itself: The antigen remains undetermined.

Findings and limits, study-wide: Sampling covered nothing but blood. Tissue TCR repertoires likely differ from those found in blood.

Deep level was the assay's run setting. Replicate PCRs from sorted subsets contained approximately 190 ng DNA, which is around 30,000 T cell genomes. TCRdb keeps only in-frame clones here, not all; method: immunoSEQ multiplex PCR. The sample carries over a million clones, over 95% recorded once. The receptor was derived from a man aged 25-45 years in good health. The chain employs TRBV5-1 and TRBJ2-3; 11 bases map to TRBD2. Sequenced input: naive CD4+ T cells sorted from blood. Regarding subset: CD45RA+ positively selected. DNA for the CDR3: TGCGCCAGCAGCTTGGGAGGGACTAGCGGAGGAAGCACAGATACGCAGTATTTT. This translates into CASSLGGTSGGSTDTQYF.